The 14 T cell receptor beta chains in this list originate from one sample, sequenced in a study of blood T cell repertoires in COVID-19. Method: immunoSEQ multiplex PCR; TCRdb's copy keeps in-frame clones and lacks some. The table lists 450,000 to 500,000 clones, roughly nine tenths of them singletons. The sequenced sample was PBMCs or T cells enriched from blood (not recorded which). These receptors all come from a woman under 30 who had recovered from COVID-19.

V is TRBV4-1 and J is TRBJ1-1; possibly TRBD1 for D (6 bases). Per the germline V gene, CDR1 is MGHRA and CDR2 is YSYEKL. V lost 3 bases, J lost 3 bases, and 8 bases lay in between. The CDR3 is 13 residues long. The CDR3 loop reads CASSQAGDTEAFF. CDR3 bases: TGCGCCAGCAGCCAGGCAGGGGACACTGAAGCTTTCTTT.

The rearrangement uses TRBV5-5 and TRBJ2-6; a weak D match, TRBD2 (5 bases). V lost 5 bases to trimming and J lost 0 bases, with 12 bases between them. Germline values: CDR1 SGHKS, CDR2 YYEKEE (reference sequence). The CDR3 contains 16 residues. CDR3 in DNA: TGTGCCAGCAGTTGGACTCTGCTCTCTGGGGCCAACGTCCTGACTTTC. It yields the protein CASSWTLLSGANVLTF. Based on the CDR3 plus reference TRBV5-5 and TRBJ2-6, the full variable domain is DAGVTQSPTHLIKTRGQQVTLRCSPISGHKSVSWYQQVLGQGPQFIFQYYEKEERGRGNFPDRFSARQFPNYSSELNVNALLLGDSALYLCASSWTLLSGANVLTFGAGSRLTVL.

The V call is TRBV28, the J call TRBJ1-1; D is unclear. CDR3 length: 12 amino acids. Trimming took 7 bases from V and 3 from J, leaving 9 bases between them. The germline V gene has CDR1 MDHEN and CDR2 SYDVKM. CDR3 in amino acids: CASTQVYTEAFF. The CDR3 nucleotides read TGTGCCAGCACGCAGGTATACACTGAAGCTTTCTTT.

The rearrangement uses TRBV5-1 and TRBJ1-1; no clear D gene. Trimming shortened V by 7 bases and J by 5 bases, and 15 bases separated the two germline ends. In germline, CDR1 is SGHRS, CDR2 YFSETQ. CDR3 length: 13 residues. The CDR3 coding sequence is TGCGCCAGCTACCCAGAAGGAGGGACTGAAGCTTTCTTT. It yields the protein CASYPEGGTEAFF. The full variable domain, rest sourced from reference TRBV5-1 and TRBJ1-1, is KAGVTQTPRYLIKTRGQQVTLSCSPISGHRSVSWYQQTPGQGLQFLFEYFSETQRNKGNFPGRFSGRQFSNSRSEMNVSTLELGDSALYLCASYPEGGTEAFFGQGTRLTVV.

The V and J genes are TRBV29-1 and TRBJ2-7, with a weak D call TRBD1 (6 bases). V shed 5 bases and J shed 3 bases, with 11 bases lying between them. The CDR3 has 12 residues. CDR1 and CDR2 from the germline V gene are SQVTM and ANQGSEA. CDR3 nucleotides: TGCAGCGTTCAGACAGGCCTCTACGAGCAGTACTTC. Protein: CSVQTGLYEQYF.

The chain employs TRBV9 and TRBJ2-3; D perhaps matches TRBD1 (5 bases). The germline gives CDR1 SGDLS, CDR2 YYNGEE. Trimming shortened V by 4 bases and J by 4 bases, and 13 bases separated the two germline ends. The CDR3 is made up of 14 amino acids. The CDR3 protein is CASSQGARADTQYF. The CDR3 DNA sequence: TGTGCCAGCAGCCAAGGGGCCAGGGCAGATACGCAGTATTTT.

This clone was recorded once. V usage is TRBV19 and J usage is TRBJ2-3, with 7 nucleotides matching TRBD2. After removal of 6 bases from V and 3 bases from J, the junction contained 3 bases not matched to a gene. The CDR3 consists of 13 residues. Germline values: CDR1 LNHDA, CDR2 SQIVND (reference sequence). CDR3 nucleotide sequence: TGTGCCAGTAGCAGGCGGGAGACAGATACGCAGTATTTT. This translates into CASSRRETDTQYF.

CDR3 sequence reads: CASSYQAGKETQYF. As DNA, the CDR3 is TGTGCCAGCAGTTATCAAGCGGGGAAAGAGACCCAGTACTTC. V is TRBV7-2 and J is TRBJ2-5; TRBD2 matches 7 bases. The junction had 7 bases not matched to a gene; V was cut back by 6 bases and J by 3 bases. This CDR3 has 14 residues. CDR1 and CDR2 from the germline V gene are SGHTA and FQGNSA. Filled out from reference TRBV7-2 and TRBJ2-5, the complete variable domain reads GAGVSQSPSNKVTEKGKDVELRCDPISGHTALYWYRQSLGQGLEFLIYFQGNSAPDKSGLPSDRFSAERTGGSVSTLTIQRTQQEDSAVYLCASSYQAGKETQYFGPGTRLLVL.

V usage is TRBV24-1 and J usage is TRBJ1-5, with no clear D. With 3 bases removed from V and 0 bases from J, the gap between germline ends came to 11 bases. The length of the CDR3 is 16 residues. CDR1 and CDR2 (germline): KGHDR, SFDVKD. CDR3 region: CATSDASADSNQPQHF. In DNA form, the CDR3 reads TGTGCCACCAGTGATGCCTCGGCGGATAGCAATCAGCCCCAGCATTTT.

The chain employs TRBV2 and TRBJ1-1; D gene ambiguous. V shed 6 bases and J shed 7 bases, with 24 bases lying between them. This CDR3 has 16 residues. CDR1 and CDR2 from the germline V gene are SNHLY and FYNNEI. The CDR3 is CASRPRPIPFGLEAFF. Here the CDR3 DNA reads TGTGCCAGCAGGCCCAGGCCCATTCCGTTTGGCCTTGAAGCTTTCTTT.

This clone turned up a few times. The chain joins TRBV24-1 to TRBJ2-5; the match to TRBD2 covers 7 bases. The trim removed 2 bases at V and 4 bases at J, leaving 6 bases unmatched. CDR1 and CDR2 (germline): KGHDR, SFDVKD. This CDR3 contains 15 residues. This chain's CDR3 is CATSDSGGEGETQYF. CDR3 sequence (DNA): TGTGCCACCAGTGATTCCGGCGGGGAGGGAGAGACCCAGTACTTC.

Turning to this clone: Different DNA sequences within this sample yield the same CDR3. The chain combines TRBV3-1 (or the pseudogene TRBV3-2) with TRBJ1-2; no definite D call. Germline V lookup: CDR1 LGHDT, CDR2 YNNKEL (reference sequence). V was cut by 2 bases and J by 3 bases, with 4 bases left in between. CDR3 length: 12 residues. CDR3 protein: CASSQRDYGYTF. The CDR3 DNA is TGTGCCAGCAGCCAAAGAGACTATGGCTACACCTTC.

The V call is TRBV7-2, the J call TRBJ2-7; D might be TRBD2 (5 bases). Trimming pared 2 bases from V and 3 bases from J, leaving 8 bases between. The germline V gene encodes CDR1 SGHTA and CDR2 FQGNSA. The CDR3 covers 13 residues. CDR3 sequence: CASSLLGSYEQYF. The CDR3 DNA follows: TGTGCCAGCAGCTTACTTGGGAGCTACGAGCAGTACTTC.

This chain links TRBV30 with TRBJ1-5; no firm D call. The V gene's germline CDR1 is GTSNPN and CDR2 SVGIG (reference sequence). The CDR3 is 14 residues long. V lost 3 bases to trimming and J lost 2 bases, with 11 bases between them. This chain's CDR3 is CAWSSQTGNQPQHF. The CDR3 nucleotides are TGTGCCTGGAGCTCTCAAACAGGCAATCAGCCCCAGCATTTT.